What follows are 24 T cell receptor beta chains derived from one specimen sequenced in a study of blood T cells in healthy people across ages. Then a second PCR, running about 6 to 12 cycles, was carried out with a sample-barcoded 5' primer and a J-beta primer mix. TCRdb reanalysed the 5' RACE reads using MiXCR and keeps one entry per CDR3 protein. This repertoire shows approximately 700,000 distinct CDR3 sequences, around 32% found once; its top ten account for 15%. Material for sequencing was blood. The receptor source for this set is a woman over 75 in good health.

This clonotype has a single count. The chain employs TRBV20-1 and TRBJ2-1; the D is unclear. Per germline, CDR1 DFQATT and CDR2 SNEGSKA (reference sequence). The CDR3 runs 13 residues. Trimming removed 1 base from V and 4 bases from J, with 8 bases in between. CDR3 coding DNA: TGCAGTGCTAGAGGGAATTTATACAATGAGCAGTTCTTC. Its translation is CSARGNLYNEQFF.

The chain employs TRBV20-1 and TRBJ2-1; TRBD2 agrees at 8 bases. With 8 bases clipped from V and 9 bases from J, the junction kept 6 bases outside the gene matches. Germline-derived CDR1 and CDR2 are DFQATT and SNEGSKA (reference sequence). CDR3 size: 11 residues. Written as DNA, the CDR3 is TGCAGTACTAAGCGGGGGATTGAGCAGTTCTTC. This encodes CSTKRGIEQFF.

At least ten counts were recorded for this clonotype. J is TRBJ2-5 and V is TRBV12-3 or TRBV12-4, with 10 bases aligning to TRBD1. The trim removed 3 bases at V and 4 bases at J, leaving 5 bases unmatched. The CDR3 consists of 15 residues. CDR3 in DNA: TGTGCCAGCAGTTTTGGGGACAGGGGTTTAGAGACCCAGTACTTC. It encodes CASSFGDRGLETQYF.

There are a few counts of this clonotype. The V and J genes are TRBV6-5 and TRBJ1-2; no reliable D call. V lost 5 bases to trimming and J lost 8 bases, with 15 bases between them. This CDR3 spans 13 amino acids. Germline V lookup: CDR1 MNHEY, CDR2 SVGAGI. This CDR3 is CASSRAPERGYTF. As DNA, the CDR3 is TGTGCCAGCAGTCGAGCCCCCGAGAGGGGCTACACCTTC.

This clonotype was picked up many times. The J gene is TRBJ2-5, the V gene TRBV9, with D possibly being TRBD1 or TRBD2 (5 bases each). The V gene's germline CDR1 is SGDLS and CDR2 YYNGEE. The CDR3 loop spans 14 amino acids. Trimming shortened V by 0 bases and J by 5 bases, and 11 bases separated the two germline ends. The CDR3 reads CASSVAPGTETQYF. The DNA of the CDR3 is TGTGCCAGCAGCGTAGCTCCGGGGACGGAGACCCAGTACTTC.

The chain uses TRBV11-2 and TRBJ2-3, with D perhaps TRBD1 (5 bases). V lost 5 bases, J lost 2 bases, and 14 bases lay in between. Germline CDR1 SGHAT, CDR2 FQNNGV. The CDR3 consists of 15 residues. The CDR3 region has the DNA TGTGCCAGCAGCCCGAACAGGAAGAACACAGATACGCAGTATTTT. Its protein product is CASSPNRKNTDTQYF.

Regarding this clonotype: The junction and the germline gene differ at one end; a read error may be behind it. This chain links TRBV11-2 with TRBJ2-5; D is uncertain. The CDR3 covers 12 residues. CDR1 is SGHAT and CDR2 is FQNNGV in the germline V gene. The chain's CDR3 is CTSSLSQETQYF. For the CDR3, the DNA is TGTACCAGCAGCTTATCTCAAGAGACCCAGTACTTC.

This clonotype appeared once. The rearrangement uses TRBV7-2 and TRBJ2-3; 9 bases line up with TRBD2. The CDR3 covers 16 residues. V was pared by 5 bases and J by 2 bases, with 8 bases of the junction left unmatched. Germline V gene lookup returns CDR1 SGHTA and CDR2 FQGNSA. The CDR3 DNA is TGTGCCAGCAGCACCCGGGCGGGGGGGCCCACAGATACGCAGTATTTT. It specifies CASSTRAGGPTDTQYF.

This chain connects TRBV29-1 to TRBJ2-3; D is possibly TRBD2 (6 bases). Trimming removed 4 bases from V and 5 bases from J, with 10 bases in between. The length of the CDR3 is 12 residues. Germline CDR1 and CDR2: SQVTM and ANQGSEA. The CDR3 coding sequence is TGCAGCGTTGGATCCGGGGGAGATACGCAGTATTTT. Residues: CSVGSGGDTQYF.

CDR3 sequence reads: CASSHDWAPYEQFF. Here the CDR3 DNA reads TGTGCCAGCAGCCACGACTGGGCCCCCTACGAGCAGTTCTTC. This rearrangement joins TRBV7-9 to TRBJ2-7; no definite D call. Near its end, the DNA agrees better with TRBJ2-1, so the J call may be wrong. Germline loops: CDR1 SEHNR, CDR2 FQNEAQ (reference sequence). This CDR3 is 14 amino acids long.

V and J are TRBV3-1 and TRBJ2-3, with 8 bases that match TRBD1. CDR3 length equals 15 residues. V shed 8 bases, J shed 4 bases, and the junction held 11 bases outside the gene matches. Germline loops: CDR1 LGHDT, CDR2 YNNKEL (reference sequence). CDR3 region: CASGCSGQGADTQYF. The CDR3 DNA sequence: TGTGCCAGCGGCTGCTCCGGACAGGGAGCAGATACGCAGTATTTT.

The J gene is TRBJ2-5, the V gene TRBV7-9; the D gene is possibly TRBD1 (6 bases). The end of the DNA fits TRBJ2-7 better, so the J call may be wrong. The CDR3 extends over 14 amino acids. Germline V gene sequence: CDR1 SEHNR, CDR2 FQNEAQ (reference sequence). CDR3 sequence (DNA): TGTGCCAGCAGCTTCCTGGGGGCAACTAGCGAGCAGTACTTC. Its protein product is CASSFLGATSEQYF.

In this sample, this clonotype turned up once. The J gene is TRBJ2-3, the V gene TRBV6-6, with 8 bases identical to TRBD2. The V and J ends lost 9 bases and 7 bases, in that order; junction bases with no gene match: 15. CDR3 size: 15 residues. Germline V gene lookup returns CDR1 MNHNY and CDR2 SVGAGI (reference sequence). CDR3 sequence (DNA): TGTGCCAGTAGTCGGGAGGGACCCTTACTTCATACGCAGTATTTT. Its protein product is CASSREGPLLHTQYF.

This clonotype was seen many times. V is TRBV7-2 and J is TRBJ2-1; a weak D match, TRBD2 (5 bases). The CDR3 is 14 amino acids. Germline CDR1 reads SGHTA; CDR2 reads FQGNSA. V gave up 7 bases and J gave up 5 bases, with 15 bases separating them. The CDR3 is CASTWRPGDNEQFF. For the CDR3, the DNA is TGTGCCAGCACGTGGCGCCCCGGGGACAATGAGCAGTTCTTC.

Turning to this clonotype: A much larger clone differs by one base, so this may be a read error. The CDR3 nucleotides read TGTGCCAGCAGCCAAGATCAAGGGACTAGCGGGGCGGAAGGGACCCAGTACTTC. It encodes CASSQDQGTSGAEGTQYF. The chain carries TRBV4-2 and TRBJ2-7; the match to TRBD2 covers 13 bases. The J call may be wrong; the DNA end is better matched by TRBJ2-5. There are 18 residues in the CDR3. The V gene's germline CDR1 is LGHNA and CDR2 YNFKEQ.

This clonotype was seen repeatedly, ten times or more. V is TRBV3-1 and J is TRBJ2-1; D could derive from TRBD1 or TRBD2 (6 bases each). In germline, CDR1 is LGHDT, CDR2 YNNKEL (reference sequence). V shed 1 base and J shed 7 bases, with 14 bases lying between them. The CDR3 extends over 15 amino acids. CDR3 DNA sequence: TGTGCCAGCAGCCAAGGGTGGGGGGCCGAGAATGAGCAGTTCTTC. Residues: CASSQGWGAENEQFF.

The chain uses TRBV10-3 and TRBJ1-3; unclear D gene. Trimming stripped 10 bases from V and 4 bases from J, with 17 bases between. Per the germline V gene, CDR1 is ENHRY and CDR2 is SYGVKD. This CDR3 has 14 amino acids. As DNA, the CDR3 is TGTGCCACCATGGGAGCCTCGAAAGGAAACACCATATATTTT. Protein sequence: CATMGASKGNTIYF.

V and J are TRBV29-1 and TRBJ2-5, with D maybe TRBD2 (6 bases). Germline V gene sequence: CDR1 SQVTM, CDR2 ANQGSEA. This CDR3 is 13 amino acids long. Trimming pared 6 bases from V and 4 bases from J, leaving 15 bases between. CDR3 protein: CSVGTHLGETQYF. The DNA for the CDR3 is TGCAGCGTGGGGACTCATCTAGGAGAGACCCAGTACTTC.

This clonotype has only a few counts. Sequence at one end of the junction differs from germline and may be a read error. The chain links TRBV20-1 to TRBJ2-7, with D tentatively TRBD1 or TRBD2 (6 bases each). The CDR3 sequence is 14 residues long. Germline V gives CDR1 DFQATT, CDR2 SNEGSKA (reference sequence). This CDR3 reads CSARGGLPRYGQYF. Written as DNA, the CDR3 is TGCAGTGCTAGGGGGGGCCTACCTCGATACGGGCAGTACTTC.

On this clonotype itself: This may come from a read error, since a much larger clone is one base off. J is TRBJ2-1 and V is TRBV5-6, with D uncertain. This CDR3 has 16 amino acids. Germline V gene sequence: CDR1 SGHDT, CDR2 YYEEEE. V gave up 1 base and J gave up 1 base, with 12 bases separating them. The CDR3 loop reads CASSLNSPRSYNEQFF. The DNA for the CDR3 is TGTGCCAGCAGCTTGAACAGCCCCAGGTCCTACAATGAGCAGTTCTTC.

At least ten counts were recorded for this clonotype. This chain joins TRBV30 and TRBJ2-5; D perhaps matches TRBD2 (6 bases). The CDR3 has 13 residues. Trimming shortened V by 2 bases and J by 2 bases, and 9 bases separated the two germline ends. The germline V gene has CDR1 GTSNPN and CDR2 SVGIG (reference sequence). CDR3 in DNA: TGTGCCTGGAGTTCGGGACTGCAAGAGACCCAGTACTTC. It is translated as CAWSSGLQETQYF.

CDR3 sequence reads: CASSLWSSEKLFF. The CDR3 bases are TGTGCCAGCAGCTTGTGGTCGTCCGAAAAACTGTTTTTT. The gene calls are TRBV5-4 and TRBJ1-4; D remains ambiguous. CDR1 is SGHNT, CDR2 YYREEE, per germline (reference sequence). CDR3 size: 13 residues. V was cut by 1 base and J by 8 bases, with 9 bases left in between.

As for this clonotype: Germline and junction disagree at one end, which may indicate a read error. The rearrangement uses TRBV5-5 and TRBJ2-5, with D hard to call. The J call may be mistaken, given a closer DNA end match to TRBJ2-7. Germline V gene lookup returns CDR1 SGHKS and CDR2 YYEKEE (reference sequence). This CDR3 contains 15 residues. CDR3 in DNA: TGCGCCAGCAGTTCCGACGTGGGGTCCGCCTACGAGCAGTACTTC. As protein: CASSSDVGSAYEQYF.

Concerning this clonotype: This could be a read error, since a much larger clone is one nucleotide away. The V call is TRBV10-3, the J call TRBJ2-7, with 7 positions matching TRBD1. The CDR3 is 15 residues long. Germline-derived CDR1 and CDR2 are ENHRY and SYGVKD. CDR3 coding DNA: TGTGCCATCAGCTGGGACAGAGGGCCCCTTAGCGAGCGGTACTTC. Translation gives CAISWDRGPLSERYF.